This TCR beta chain was profiled in a study of neurological immune-mediated disorders. A remark on this clonotype: Its antigen remains unidentified.

Trimming cost V 2 bases and J 7 bases; bases outside gene matches: 4. This CDR3 has 15 amino acids. CDR1 is KGHSH and CDR2 is LQKENI in the germline V gene. The cDNA was generated through 5'RACE incorporating 10-nucleotide random UMIs. TCRdb called the 5' RACE reads again in MiXCR, with one record for every CDR3 protein. In the table there are some 78,000 distinct CDR3 sequences, about 5.5% of which are singletons. Unsorted libraries were prepared from 2 million PBMCs held at -80 C. General study points: Because no CDR3 amino acid sequences were shared across subjects by expanded clones, private repertoires were suggested in all groups. When the repertoires were grouped phylogenetically, those of 18 of the 34 multiple sclerosis patients came together in a single cluster of related CDR3 sequences, which points to a possible repertoire-level signature.

This rearrangement joins TRBV18 to TRBJ1-4, with TRBD1 identical over 10 bases. This sequence originates from a woman aged 25 to 39 with multiple sclerosis. Sequenced sample: PBMCs. The CDR3 loop reads CASSPSGDRGEKLFF. CDR3 bases: TGTGCCAGCTCACCATCTGGGGACAGGGGTGAAAAACTGTTTTTT.